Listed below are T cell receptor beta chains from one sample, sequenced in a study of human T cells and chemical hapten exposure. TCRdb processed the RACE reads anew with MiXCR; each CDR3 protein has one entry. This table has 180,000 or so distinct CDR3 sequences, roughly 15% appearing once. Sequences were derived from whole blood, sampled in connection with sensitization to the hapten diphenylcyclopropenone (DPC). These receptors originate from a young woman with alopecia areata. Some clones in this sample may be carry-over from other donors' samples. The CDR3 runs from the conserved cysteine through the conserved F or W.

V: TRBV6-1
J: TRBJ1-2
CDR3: CASSEAGGYGYTF

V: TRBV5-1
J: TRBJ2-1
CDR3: CASSWDVLGNEQFF

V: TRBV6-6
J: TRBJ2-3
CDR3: CASTLTSGGAIDTQYF

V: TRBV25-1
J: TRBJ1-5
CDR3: CASSSGGQPQHF

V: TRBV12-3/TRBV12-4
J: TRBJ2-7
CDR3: CASSLEAGGSYEQYF

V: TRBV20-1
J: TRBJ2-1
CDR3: CSAPGQGYNEQFF

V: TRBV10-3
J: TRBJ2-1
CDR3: CAIRAQSGNEQFF

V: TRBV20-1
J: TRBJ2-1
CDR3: CSALWETHNEQFF

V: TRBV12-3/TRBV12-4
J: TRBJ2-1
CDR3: CASTSAGRGQFF

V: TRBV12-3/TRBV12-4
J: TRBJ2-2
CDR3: CASSSWEGNTGELFF